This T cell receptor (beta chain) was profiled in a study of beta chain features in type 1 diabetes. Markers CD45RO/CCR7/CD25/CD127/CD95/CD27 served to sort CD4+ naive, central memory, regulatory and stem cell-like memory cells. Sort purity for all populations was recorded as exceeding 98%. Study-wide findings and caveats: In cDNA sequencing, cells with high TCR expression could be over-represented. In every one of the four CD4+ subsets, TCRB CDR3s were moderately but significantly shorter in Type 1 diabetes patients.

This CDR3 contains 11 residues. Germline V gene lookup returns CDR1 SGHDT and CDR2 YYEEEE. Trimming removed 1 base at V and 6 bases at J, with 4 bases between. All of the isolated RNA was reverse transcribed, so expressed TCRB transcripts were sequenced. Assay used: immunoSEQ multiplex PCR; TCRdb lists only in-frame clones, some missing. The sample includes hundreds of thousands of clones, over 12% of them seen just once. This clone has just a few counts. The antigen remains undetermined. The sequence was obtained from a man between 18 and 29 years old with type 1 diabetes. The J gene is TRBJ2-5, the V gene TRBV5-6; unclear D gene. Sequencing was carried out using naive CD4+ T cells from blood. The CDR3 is CASSLSQTQYF. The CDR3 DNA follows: TGTGCCAGCAGCTTGTCGCAGACCCAGTACTTC. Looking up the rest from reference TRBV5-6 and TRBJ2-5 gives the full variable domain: DAGVTQSPTHLIKTRGQQVTLRCSPKSGHDTVSWYQQALGQGPQFIFQYYEEEERQRGNFPDRFSGHQFPNYSSELNVNALLLGDSALYLCASSLSQTQYFGPGTRLLVL.